What follows are 7 T cell receptor beta chains derived from one specimen sequenced in a study of T-cell memory formation after mild COVID-19 (dated by TCRdb to 2020 to 2023). Preparation of the library involved 5' RACE. The sequencer listed for this sample is Illumina NovaSeq 6000. Using fastp at Q25 and MiXCR, TCRdb reprocessed the public reads and kept productive beta chains. A single entry per CDR3 protein holds the most common genes and DNA from its merged rows. This sample comprises roughly 190,000 distinct CDR3 sequences, around 27% of them detected only once. The ten top clones hold more than 9.5% of the sample. What was sequenced was PBMCs or a T cell subset sorted from them (not recorded which). These receptors originate from an adult woman who had mild COVID-19 (a few samples of this study predate the infection). The sample titles of this study are shuffled in the database, so cell type and time point are left out; the donor was told from shared clones.

This clonotype occurred a few times. The chain recombines TRBV4-1 with TRBJ2-2; D is undetermined. Per germline, CDR1 MGHRA and CDR2 YSYEKL. The V end lost 1 base, the J end lost 3 bases, and 6 bases lay between the germline ends. The CDR3 spans 14 residues. This CDR3 is CASSQGVDTGELFF. CDR3 nucleotides: TGCGCCAGCAGCCAAGGAGTAGACACCGGGGAGCTGTTTTTT.

The CDR3 nucleotides read TGTGCCAGCAGAACATTGGGAGGACCCCATACCAACATTCAGTACTTC. Its translation: CASRTLGGPHTNIQYF. The chain links TRBV6-2 or TRBV6-3 to TRBJ2-4; maybe TRBD2 (6 bases). The CDR3 spans 16 residues. Trimming cost V 6 bases and J 7 bases, with 22 bases left between them. CDR1 is MNHEY and CDR2 is SVGEGT in the germline V gene.

This clonotype showed up just a few times. V is TRBV9 and J is TRBJ2-2, with D perhaps TRBD2 (6 bases). Trimming removed 2 bases at V and 3 bases at J, with 11 bases between. Germline CDR1 SGDLS, CDR2 YYNGEE. CDR3 size: 15 residues. In DNA form, the CDR3 reads TGTGCCAGCAGCGTGGCCGGGGACTACACCGGGGAGCTGTTTTTT. It specifies CASSVAGDYTGELFF. Variable domain in full (rest from reference TRBV9 and TRBJ2-2): DSGVTQTPKHLITATGQRVTLRCSPRSGDLSVYWYQQSLDQGLQFLIQYYNGEERAKGNILERFSAQQFPDLHSELNLSSLELGDSALYFCASSVAGDYTGELFFGEGSRLTVL.

This clonotype was detected a few times. This chain links TRBV20-1 with TRBJ2-7, with 9 positions matching TRBD1. The length of the CDR3 is 14 residues. Germline V gives CDR1 DFQATT, CDR2 SNEGSKA (reference sequence). V was clipped by 0 bases and J by 3 bases; unmatched bases: 3. The CDR3 spells CSARDWGQGYEQYF. DNA of the CDR3: TGCAGTGCTAGAGATTGGGGACAGGGCTACGAGCAGTACTTC.

This sequence joins TRBV7-2 and TRBJ1-2; D is perhaps TRBD1 (5 bases). There are 13 residues in the CDR3. Trimming removed 5 bases from V and 8 bases from J, with 15 bases in between. Germline CDR1 reads SGHTA; CDR2 reads FQGNSA. The CDR3 DNA follows: TGTGCCAGCAGCGTGGGAGCCGGGGGGGGCTACACCTTC. This translates into CASSVGAGGGYTF.

The J gene is TRBJ2-1, the V gene TRBV12-3 or TRBV12-4; 11 bases agree with TRBD2. The CDR3 extends over 16 amino acids. V was pared by 8 bases and J by 3 bases, with 9 bases of the junction left unmatched. The CDR3 spells CASGIKTSGSYNEQFF. The CDR3 DNA follows: TGTGCCAGCGGAATTAAAACTAGCGGGAGCTACAATGAGCAGTTCTTC.

This clonotype was seen only a few times. The J gene is TRBJ2-1, the V gene TRBV6-5; 16 nucleotides align to TRBD2. CDR3 size: 17 residues. V was pared by 6 bases and J by 7 bases, with 9 bases of the junction left unmatched. The germline gives CDR1 MNHEY, CDR2 SVGAGI. Written as DNA, the CDR3 is TGTGCCAGCAGCAACGGGGGGACTAGCGGGAGGGAGAATGAGCAGTTCTTC. This encodes CASSNGGTSGRENEQFF.